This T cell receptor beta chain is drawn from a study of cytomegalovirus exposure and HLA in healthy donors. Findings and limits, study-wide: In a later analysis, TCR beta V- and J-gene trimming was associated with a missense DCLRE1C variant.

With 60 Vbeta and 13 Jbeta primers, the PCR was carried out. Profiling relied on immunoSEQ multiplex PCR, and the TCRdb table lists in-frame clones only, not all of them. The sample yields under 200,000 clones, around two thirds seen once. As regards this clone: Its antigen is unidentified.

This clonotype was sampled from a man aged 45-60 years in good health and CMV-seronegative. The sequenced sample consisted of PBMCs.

CDR3 in DNA: TGTGCCATCACCCAAACCTTACAGGGGATTTCCTACAATGAGCAGTTCTTC. Encoded protein: CAITQTLQGISYNEQFF. The V gene is TRBV10-3, the J gene TRBJ2-1; 7 bases map to TRBD1. Germline CDR1 ENHRY, CDR2 SYGVKD. This CDR3 contains 17 residues. The J segment lost 1 base and the V segment lost 7 bases, leaving 13 bases of the junction unmatched.